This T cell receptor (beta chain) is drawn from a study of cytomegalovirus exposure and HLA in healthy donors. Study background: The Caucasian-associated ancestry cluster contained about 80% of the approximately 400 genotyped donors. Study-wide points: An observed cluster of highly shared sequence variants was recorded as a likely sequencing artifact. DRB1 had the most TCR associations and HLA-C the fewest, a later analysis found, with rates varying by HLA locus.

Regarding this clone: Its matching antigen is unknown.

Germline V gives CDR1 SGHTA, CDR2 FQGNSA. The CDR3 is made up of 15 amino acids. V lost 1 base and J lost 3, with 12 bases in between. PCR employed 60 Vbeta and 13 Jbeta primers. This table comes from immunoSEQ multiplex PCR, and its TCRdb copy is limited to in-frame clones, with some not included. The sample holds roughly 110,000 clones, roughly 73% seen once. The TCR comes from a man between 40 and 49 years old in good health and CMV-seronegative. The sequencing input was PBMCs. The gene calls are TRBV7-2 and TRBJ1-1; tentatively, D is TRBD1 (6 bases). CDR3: CASSLGNRVYTEAFF. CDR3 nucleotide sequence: TGTGCCAGCAGCTTAGGAAACAGGGTCTACACTGAAGCTTTCTTT.